This TCR beta chain is drawn from a study of cytomegalovirus exposure and HLA in healthy donors. Overall study context: In terms of ancestry, the Caucasian-associated cluster contained roughly 80% of the roughly 360 genotyped donors. General study results and limits: Versus the 666-donor mean, an Asian-associated ancestry cluster reportedly showed fewer N-insertions in a later analysis. No immune exposure information besides CMV serostatus was available.

CDR1 and CDR2 (germline): MDHEN, SYDVKM. V shed 3 bases and J shed 3 bases, with 5 bases lying between them. CDR3 length: 12 amino acids. About this clone itself: The antigen is not known.

A multiplex PCR was run with 60 Vbeta primers and 13 Jbeta primers. The table came from immunoSEQ multiplex PCR; TCRdb's copy has only in-frame clones and leaves some out. This sample yields 75,000 to 95,000 clones, of which about 60% are seen a single time; roughly 6% belongs to the top ten. The source is a woman in her thirties in good health and CMV-seronegative. Sequenced input: PBMCs. The chain carries TRBV28 and TRBJ1-2, with unresolved D. CDR3 sequence: CASSFRDYGYTF. The CDR3 DNA reads as TGTGCCAGCAGTTTCCGGGACTATGGCTACACCTTC.